Listed below are T cell receptor beta chains from one sample, sequenced in a study of blood T cell repertoires in COVID-19. Generated by immunoSEQ multiplex PCR, the TCRdb table keeps only in-frame clones and is missing some. The sample has nearly 200,000 clones, 80% to 85% seen once; the top ten hold roughly 7%. What was sequenced was PBMCs or T cells enriched from blood (not recorded which). The receptors derive from a man aged 35 to 55 who had recovered from COVID-19. Each CDR3 is given with its conserved first and last residue. Clone size, where shown, is once, few, many, or a class for clones that have expanded.

abundance | j_gene | v_gene | CDR3aa
- | TRBJ1-5 | TRBV4-1 | CASSQVRDLYNQPQHF
- | TRBJ1-2 | TRBV3-1/TRBV3-2 | CASSARDKNYGYTF
- | TRBJ2-5 | TRBV6-6 | CASRESGKETQYF
- | TRBJ2-1 | TRBV20-1 | CSAREDRGQFF
- | TRBJ1-2 | TRBV6-2/TRBV6-3 | CASSSWTGSYGYTF
- | TRBJ2-2 | TRBV19 | CASSTAGTSGAGELFF
- | TRBJ2-3 | TRBV2 | CASSEWQFGTDTQYF
- | TRBJ1-2 | TRBV18 | CASSPGGQNYGYTF
few | TRBJ1-2 | TRBV25-1 | CASSEAGLYGYTF
- | TRBJ1-2 | TRBV28 | CASSPLTGGNGYTF
- | TRBJ2-7 | TRBV3-1/TRBV3-2 | CASSQGGVMGPEQYF
- | TRBJ2-2 | TRBV7-6 | CASSRAGYTGELFF
- | TRBJ2-7 | TRBV7-6 | CASSLAGRSDEQYF
- | TRBJ2-5 | TRBV7-2 | CASSPREGPVGTQYF
few | TRBJ1-2 | TRBV19 | CASSENSKNYGYTF
- | TRBJ2-1 | TRBV5-1 | CASSPFRADNEQFF
once | TRBJ2-1 | TRBV5-6 | CASSLRGAVAYNEQFF
- | TRBJ2-5 | TRBV7-9 | CASSLPVERETQYF
- | TRBJ1-6 | TRBV24-1 | CATSDPSTGEGKNSYNSPLHF
- | TRBJ1-6 | TRBV28 | CASSVWTDYNSPLHF
- | TRBJ1-5 | TRBV2 | CASSPGISRRGNQPQHF
once | TRBJ2-7 | TRBV5-4 | CASSQLAGGRYEQYF